This T cell receptor (beta chain) is from a study of radiation and T cells in renal cell carcinoma (TCRdb year 2020). Turning to the overall study: In total, roughly 51 samples underwent TCR beta sequencing: around 25 tumors plus 27 peripheral blood samples. The final blood draw was performed at 4 weeks after radiation, at the same time as nephrectomy. Across all 50 or so samples, 4,016,671 unique CDR3 nucleotide sequences, encoding 2,658,974 unique CDR3 amino acid sequences, were identified. What the research found in general, with its limitations: In blood, the top tumor clonotypes increased between baseline and 2 weeks post-radiation and then shrank by 4 weeks, which suggests that tumor-resident clones expanded only transiently. Because pretreatment tumor biopsies were not available, the study could not determine whether clonotypes were already present within the tumor at baseline. Effects of radiation dose or scheduling on the TCR repertoire could not be addressed with the single-armed trial design. Dynamics of the blood repertoire were not tracked past 4 weeks after treatment.

CDR1 and CDR2 were assigned from the germline V gene as KGHSH and LQKENI. The junction shows trimming of 3 bases on V and 5 bases on J, and the gene matches do not reach 0 bases of it. Including cysteine and phenylalanine, the CDR3 has 13 amino acids. This entry keeps only the CDR3 DNA: 39 bases, framed from base 1. Regarding this clone: The antigen this receptor binds is unknown. No base quality values were provided; no much bigger clone lies one nucleotide off.

TCR beta libraries were generated from genomic DNA with the immunoSEQ kit, following the manufacturer's recommendations. For library preparation, a first multiplex PCR was performed with proprietary primers, followed by a second PCR in which unique barcodes were added, and bead cleanups were performed after each round. Each sample batch included a kit-provided positive control reaction and a negative control reaction. The final libraries were assessed on an Agilent 4200 TapeStation D1000 ScreenTape, pooled by volume, and quantified by qPCR. Sequencing ran on an Illumina NextSeq500 with a MidOutput 150-cycle cartridge, using 156 Read1 and 15 Index1 cycles with kit custom primers. The pooled library was loaded at 0.95 to 1 pM with around 20% PhiX control spiked in. The study's own analysis went as follows. Vendor-processed data were analyzed in R, and a clonotype was defined as all T cells sharing the same CDR3 nucleotide sequence. For clone abundance analyses, frequencies were normalized to the 10,000 most abundant clones per sample. Public T cell clones, averaging fewer than five per sample, were removed before analysis. A difference in abundance of at least 32-fold between compartments was used to define tumor-enriched and baseline blood-enriched clonotypes. Clonotypes expanded or contracted between blood time points were identified with a beta-binomial differential abundance model. Tumor-blood repertoire similarity was measured with the Baroni-Urbani and Buser coefficient, and groups were compared using two-tailed Wilcoxon tests in R. In TCRdb, the immuneACCESS table is reduced to in-frame sequences with V and J assigned. These tables do not hold every clone; where another copy was compared, an unresolved V gene accounts for under half, and the others remain unexplained. V and J calls plus clone size are reproduced from that table; the DNA served to infer D and trimming. This sample gives under 200,000 clones in total; 88% of them show up just once. The ten largest clonotypes hold roughly 10% of the sample.

The time point label, as the study defines it: blood 4 weeks post-SBRT, at nephrectomy. In light of the paper, this sample's treatment or condition label describes: 15 Gy SBRT to primary tumor, nephrectomy 4 weeks later. Samples came from a clinical trial, in which primary renal cell carcinomas received 15 Gy stereotactic body radiation therapy followed by nephrectomy 4 weeks later. To follow tumor-enriched clonotypes, serial peripheral blood was collected from radiation-treated patients at baseline and at 2 weeks and 4 weeks after SBRT. Every patient's renal cell carcinoma showed clear cell pathology. Genomic DNA for TCR sequencing was prepared using the QIAamp DNA Blood Mini Kit (Qiagen). The analyses included only samples that passed all quality control checks.

The chain is encoded by TRBV18 joined to TRBJ1-4; TRBD1 agrees with 7 junctional bases. The sequence was collected from a woman in her fifties or sixties with renal cell carcinoma. The input for sequencing was blood, taken from a patient whose treatment included radiotherapy and nephrectomy. This receptor has the CDR3 CASSPRGNEKLFF. The nucleotide sequence reads as follows: TGTGCCAGCTCACCCAGGGGGAATGAAAAACTGTTTTTT.